Listed below are T cell receptor beta chains from one sample, sequenced in a study of cytomegalovirus exposure and HLA in healthy donors. Clones were sequenced by immunoSEQ multiplex PCR, and TCRdb holds only the in-frame ones, with some missing. The data contain more than 80,000 clones, just under 75% of them singletons. Material: PBMCs. The receptors originated from a man between 60 and 75 years old in good health and CMV-seronegative. Both conserved end residues are part of each CDR3. Each record gives: CDR3 length, V gene, J gene, D gene, clone size, CDR3 protein, CDR3 DNA. D genes are given only for firm matches. A row's size may be missing; if present it is once, few, many or a size class.

cdr3_length: 15; v_call: TRBV27; j_call: TRBJ2-6; d_call: .; clone_size: once; cdr3_aa: CASSLATGGANVLTF; cdr3_nt: TGTGCCAGCAGTTTAGCCACTGGTGGGGCCAACGTCCTGACTTTC
cdr3_length: 16; v_call: TRBV19; j_call: TRBJ2-2; d_call: TRBD2; clone_size: .; cdr3_aa: CASSITDSREVGELFF; cdr3_nt: TGTGCCAGTAGTATCACGGACTCGCGGGAGGTCGGGGAGCTGTTTTTT
cdr3_length: 15; v_call: TRBV5-6; j_call: TRBJ2-1; d_call: .; clone_size: .; cdr3_aa: CASSFVIPEGIEQFF; cdr3_nt: TGTGCCAGCAGCTTCGTCATCCCGGAGGGGATTGAGCAGTTCTTC
cdr3_length: 13; v_call: TRBV21-1; j_call: TRBJ2-7; d_call: .; clone_size: few; cdr3_aa: CASSNPQGYEQYF; cdr3_nt: TGTGCCAGCAGCAACCCCCAGGGCTACGAGCAGTACTTC
cdr3_length: 18; v_call: TRBV7-3; j_call: TRBJ2-2; d_call: TRBD2; clone_size: .; cdr3_aa: CASSFPGLAGGPTGELFF; cdr3_nt: TGTGCCAGCAGCTTCCCGGGACTAGCGGGGGGGCCTACCGGGGAGCTGTTTTTT
cdr3_length: 14; v_call: TRBV2; j_call: TRBJ2-3; d_call: TRBD2; clone_size: few; cdr3_aa: CASVGGLATDTQYF; cdr3_nt: TGTGCCAGCGTAGGCGGACTAGCGACAGATACGCAGTATTTT
cdr3_length: 14; v_call: TRBV7-3; j_call: TRBJ2-3; d_call: TRBD2; clone_size: .; cdr3_aa: CASSSGLAEDTQYF; cdr3_nt: TGTGCCAGCAGCTCCGGACTAGCGGAAGATACGCAGTATTTT
cdr3_length: 15; v_call: TRBV9; j_call: TRBJ2-3; d_call: TRBD2; clone_size: .; cdr3_aa: CASSSSGVKADTQYF; cdr3_nt: TGTGCCAGCAGCTCTAGCGGGGTGAAAGCAGATACGCAGTATTTT
cdr3_length: 14; v_call: TRBV5-3; j_call: TRBJ2-2; d_call: .; clone_size: .; cdr3_aa: CARSLGQNTGELFF; cdr3_nt: TGTGCCAGAAGCTTGGGACAAAACACCGGGGAGCTGTTTTTT
cdr3_length: 15; v_call: TRBV5-6; j_call: TRBJ2-3; d_call: TRBD2; clone_size: once; cdr3_aa: CASSRLAGGPDTQYF; cdr3_nt: TGTGCCAGCAGCAGACTAGCGGGGGGGCCAGATACGCAGTATTTT
cdr3_length: 14; v_call: TRBV18; j_call: TRBJ2-7; d_call: TRBD1; clone_size: .; cdr3_aa: CASSLDRDTYEQYF; cdr3_nt: TGTGCCAGCTCCTTGGACAGGGACACCTACGAGCAGTACTTC
cdr3_length: 13; v_call: TRBV5-1; j_call: TRBJ2-7; d_call: .; clone_size: .; cdr3_aa: CASSLQVGYEQYF; cdr3_nt: TGCGCCAGCAGCTTACAGGTGGGCTACGAGCAGTACTTC
cdr3_length: 15; v_call: TRBV6-5; j_call: TRBJ2-7; d_call: .; clone_size: .; cdr3_aa: CASSYSRQEDHEQYF; cdr3_nt: TGTGCCAGCAGTTACTCCCGCCAGGAAGACCACGAGCAGTACTTC
cdr3_length: 18; v_call: TRBV7-6; j_call: TRBJ2-2; d_call: TRBD2; clone_size: .; cdr3_aa: CASSLVSSGGPNTGELFF; cdr3_nt: TGTGCCAGCAGCTTAGTCTCAAGCGGGGGGCCCAACACCGGGGAGCTGTTTTTT
cdr3_length: 14; v_call: TRBV30; j_call: TRBJ1-1; d_call: .; clone_size: .; cdr3_aa: CAWSRVNVNTEAFF; cdr3_nt: TGTGCCTGGAGTAGAGTTAACGTGAACACTGAAGCTTTCTTT
cdr3_length: 17; v_call: TRBV5-8; j_call: TRBJ1-1; d_call: .; clone_size: .; cdr3_aa: CASSLINRGMVNTEAFF; cdr3_nt: TGTGCCAGCAGCTTGATCAACCGGGGGATGGTGAACACTGAAGCTTTCTTT
cdr3_length: 13; v_call: TRBV6-5; j_call: TRBJ1-2; d_call: .; clone_size: few; cdr3_aa: CASSYSNTNGYTF; cdr3_nt: TGTGCCAGCAGTTACTCGAACACCAATGGCTACACCTTC
cdr3_length: 15; v_call: TRBV9; j_call: TRBJ2-7; d_call: .; clone_size: .; cdr3_aa: CASSVDWTGTYEQYF; cdr3_nt: TGTGCCAGCAGCGTAGACTGGACGGGGACCTACGAGCAGTACTTC
cdr3_length: 16; v_call: TRBV7-7; j_call: TRBJ2-2; d_call: TRBD2; clone_size: .; cdr3_aa: CASSPGASGITGELFF; cdr3_nt: TGTGCCAGCAGCCCCGGGGCTAGCGGAATCACCGGGGAGCTGTTTTTT
cdr3_length: 16; v_call: TRBV2; j_call: TRBJ2-2; d_call: .; clone_size: .; cdr3_aa: CASGSSRGGLAGELFF; cdr3_nt: TGTGCCAGCGGATCCTCCCGCGGGGGCCTGGCGGGGGAGCTGTTTTTT
cdr3_length: 14; v_call: TRBV19; j_call: TRBJ2-1; d_call: TRBD1; clone_size: many; cdr3_aa: CASSPTGGIFEQFF; cdr3_nt: TGTGCCAGTAGTCCGACAGGGGGGATTTTTGAGCAGTTCTTC
cdr3_length: 14; v_call: TRBV5-5; j_call: TRBJ2-7; d_call: TRBD1; clone_size: .; cdr3_aa: CASSVRDRAPQQYF; cdr3_nt: TGTGCCAGCAGCGTTCGGGACAGGGCCCCTCAGCAGTACTTC
cdr3_length: 18; v_call: TRBV7-9; j_call: TRBJ1-6; d_call: .; clone_size: .; cdr3_aa: CSSSSWGVPGLGNSPLHF; cdr3_nt: TGTTCCAGCAGCTCCTGGGGCGTTCCGGGACTCGGTAATTCACCCCTCCACTTT
cdr3_length: 16; v_call: TRBV6-5; j_call: TRBJ1-6; d_call: TRBD1; clone_size: .; cdr3_aa: CASSYSRDRGNSPLHF; cdr3_nt: TGTGCCAGCAGTTACTCGAGGGACAGGGGTAATTCACCCCTCCACTTT
cdr3_length: 13; v_call: TRBV7-8; j_call: TRBJ1-4; d_call: .; clone_size: .; cdr3_aa: CASSLRQNEKLFF; cdr3_nt: TGTGCCAGCAGCTTAAGACAGAATGAAAAACTGTTTTTT
cdr3_length: 15; v_call: TRBV5-1; j_call: TRBJ2-1; d_call: TRBD1; clone_size: .; cdr3_aa: CASSFEGQGNNEQFF; cdr3_nt: TGCGCCAGCAGCTTCGAGGGACAGGGGAACAATGAGCAGTTCTTC
cdr3_length: 15; v_call: TRBV6-5; j_call: TRBJ2-7; d_call: TRBD1; clone_size: .; cdr3_aa: CASSYGTGGRYEQYF; cdr3_nt: TGTGCCAGCAGTTACGGGACAGGGGGACGCTACGAGCAGTACTTC
cdr3_length: 16; v_call: TRBV5-1; j_call: TRBJ1-6; d_call: .; clone_size: .; cdr3_aa: CASSFVGQLGNSPLHF; cdr3_nt: TGCGCCAGCAGCTTTGTTGGGCAGCTTGGTAATTCACCCCTCCACTTT
cdr3_length: 16; v_call: TRBV2; j_call: TRBJ1-5; d_call: .; clone_size: once; cdr3_aa: CASSALGRGSNQPQHF; cdr3_nt: TGTGCCAGCAGTGCCCTTGGCAGGGGTAGCAATCAGCCCCAGCATTTT
cdr3_length: 14; v_call: TRBV7-3; j_call: TRBJ2-7; d_call: .; clone_size: .; cdr3_aa: CASSTTPVFDEQYF; cdr3_nt: TGTGCCAGCAGCACCACACCCGTTTTCGACGAGCAGTACTTC
cdr3_length: 15; v_call: TRBV18; j_call: TRBJ2-3; d_call: TRBD2; clone_size: once; cdr3_aa: CASSTGLAATDTQYF; cdr3_nt: TGTGCCAGCTCAACGGGACTAGCGGCCACAGATACGCAGTATTTT
cdr3_length: 15; v_call: TRBV5-6; j_call: TRBJ2-3; d_call: .; clone_size: .; cdr3_aa: CASSLEVAFTDTQYF; cdr3_nt: TGTGCCAGCAGCTTGGAAGTAGCCTTCACAGATACGCAGTATTTT
cdr3_length: 12; v_call: TRBV7-9; j_call: TRBJ2-7; d_call: .; clone_size: .; cdr3_aa: CASSPEGRGQYF; cdr3_nt: TGTGCCAGCAGCCCCGAGGGCCGGGGGCAGTACTTC
cdr3_length: 15; v_call: TRBV27; j_call: TRBJ2-1; d_call: TRBD2; clone_size: .; cdr3_aa: CASSLSPLGGDEQFF; cdr3_nt: TGTGCCAGCAGTTTATCCCCCTTGGGAGGGGATGAGCAGTTCTTC
cdr3_length: 16; v_call: TRBV19; j_call: TRBJ2-3; d_call: TRBD2; clone_size: .; cdr3_aa: CASSIVASGGAGTQYF; cdr3_nt: TGTGCCAGTAGTATCGTGGCTAGCGGGGGGGCGGGTACGCAGTATTTT
cdr3_length: 14; v_call: TRBV6-5; j_call: TRBJ2-7; d_call: TRBD2; clone_size: .; cdr3_aa: CASSYSGGGYEQYF; cdr3_nt: TGTGCCAGCAGTTACTCGGGGGGGGGTTACGAGCAGTACTTC
cdr3_length: 16; v_call: TRBV6-6; j_call: TRBJ1-2; d_call: TRBD1; clone_size: .; cdr3_aa: CASRTGDRALKYGYTF; cdr3_nt: TGTGCCAGCAGGACGGGGGACAGGGCCCTTAAGTATGGCTACACCTTC